Listed below are T cell receptor beta chains from one sample, sequenced in a study of CD8 T cells in ankylosing spondylitis. MiXCR, applied by TCRdb to the 5' RACE reads, yields one record per CDR3 protein. The table records some 130,000 distinct CDR3 sequences, approximately 15% of them present only once. The sample taken for sequencing was blood, either unsorted or a sorted T cell fraction (not recorded which). These TCRs come from a female donor with ankylosing spondylitis or in good health (not recorded which). Both conserved end residues are part of each CDR3. The order of the fields is V gene, clone size, J gene, D gene, CDR3 DNA, CDR3 protein. D genes are given only for firm matches. Rows may omit the clone size; those that give it use once, few, many or a size class.

TRBV15,many,TRBJ2-7,TRBD1,TGTGCCACCAGCAGAGAAACAGGGGGCCGGGACGAGCAGTACTTC,CATSRETGGRDEQYF
TRBV12-5,few,TRBJ1-4,-,TGTGCTAGTGCCCCCGAGGCGAACGGCGAACTGTTTTTT,CASAPEANGELFF
TRBV27,many,TRBJ2-5,-,TGTGCCAGCAGTCCGCTGTACCAAGAGACCCAGTACTTC,CASSPLYQETQYF
TRBV28,few,TRBJ2-5,-,TGTGCCAGCAGTTTATCTTCCCAAGGCCAAGAGACCCAGTACTTC,CASSLSSQGQETQYF
TRBV9,few,TRBJ2-7,-,TGTGCCAGCAGCGTAGCCTCAGGGCTCCTTTACGAGCAGTACTTC,CASSVASGLLYEQYF
TRBV7-3,-,TRBJ1-1,-,TGTGCCAGCAGCTTAAATGGCAGAAACACTGAAGCTTTCTTT,CASSLNGRNTEAFF
TRBV20-1,many,TRBJ2-3,TRBD2,TGCAGTAATCGGGGGGGCTGGGCAGATACGCAGTATTTT,CSNRGGWADTQYF
TRBV6-1,-,TRBJ2-1,TRBD1,TGTGCCAGCAGACCGGACAGGGATGGCAATGAGCAGTTCTTC,CASRPDRDGNEQFF
TRBV25-1,few,TRBJ2-2,-,TGTGCCAGCAGTGAGGGCAGGACTGGTCCCACCGGGGAGCTGTTTTTT,CASSEGRTGPTGELFF
TRBV5-4,-,TRBJ2-6,-,TGTGCCAGCAGCCCTGGACTCCTAGGGGTCTCTGGGGCCAACGTCCTGACTTTC,CASSPGLLGVSGANVLTF
TRBV5-1,many,TRBJ2-5,-,TGCGCCAGCAGCTCCGTCGAGACCCAGTACTTC,CASSSVETQYF
TRBV20-1,-,TRBJ1-1,TRBD1,TGCAGTGCTGACAGGGAGGAAGGAGCTTTCTTT,CSADREEGAFF
TRBV12-3/TRBV12-4,-,TRBJ2-1,TRBD2,TGTGCCAGCAGTTTGGGTGTCCCGGCTAGCGGGAGGGTAGGTGAGCAGTTCTTC,CASSLGVPASGRVGEQFF
TRBV30,few,TRBJ1-2,TRBD1,TGTGCCTGGAGTCCAAGACGTACAGGGGGCGATGGCTACACCTTC,CAWSPRRTGGDGYTF
TRBV19,-,TRBJ2-1,TRBD1,TGTGCCAGTAGTAAACAGGGGGCCCACCACAATGAGCAGTTCTTC,CASSKQGAHHNEQFF
TRBV3-1,many,TRBJ2-7,TRBD2,TGTGCCAGCAGACCGAGCGGGGGGGGCTACGAGCAGTACTTC,CASRPSGGGYEQYF
TRBV15,few,TRBJ2-4,-,TGTGCCACCAGCAGGGGTGATATAGCCAAAAACATTCAGTACTTC,CATSRGDIAKNIQYF
TRBV12-3/TRBV12-4,many,TRBJ2-5,-,TGTGCCAGCAGTTTAGGTTTTCGGACCATGCTAGAGACCCAGTACTTC,CASSLGFRTMLETQYF
TRBV7-2,many,TRBJ1-2,-,TGTGCCAGCAGCCTAGATACAGGGCGGTATGGCTACACCTTC,CASSLDTGRYGYTF
TRBV4-1,-,TRBJ2-6,-,TGCGCCAGCAGCCAAGATATGACAGCTGGGGCCAACGTCCTGACTTTC,CASSQDMTAGANVLTF
TRBV5-1,-,TRBJ2-3,TRBD2,TGCGCCAGTCAGGAAACTAGCGGGGGCGTCCATACGCAGTATTTT,CASQETSGGVHTQYF
TRBV7-8,-,TRBJ2-2,-,TGTGCCAGCAGCTCTGGGACATTGACCGGGGAGCTGTTTTTT,CASSSGTLTGELFF
TRBV19,many,TRBJ1-5,-,TGTGCCAGTAACGGCAGAGACAATCAGCCCCAGCATTTT,CASNGRDNQPQHF
TRBV19,-,TRBJ2-2,-,TGTGCCAGTAGTCCTCTCACGAACACCGGGGAGCTGTTTTTT,CASSPLTNTGELFF